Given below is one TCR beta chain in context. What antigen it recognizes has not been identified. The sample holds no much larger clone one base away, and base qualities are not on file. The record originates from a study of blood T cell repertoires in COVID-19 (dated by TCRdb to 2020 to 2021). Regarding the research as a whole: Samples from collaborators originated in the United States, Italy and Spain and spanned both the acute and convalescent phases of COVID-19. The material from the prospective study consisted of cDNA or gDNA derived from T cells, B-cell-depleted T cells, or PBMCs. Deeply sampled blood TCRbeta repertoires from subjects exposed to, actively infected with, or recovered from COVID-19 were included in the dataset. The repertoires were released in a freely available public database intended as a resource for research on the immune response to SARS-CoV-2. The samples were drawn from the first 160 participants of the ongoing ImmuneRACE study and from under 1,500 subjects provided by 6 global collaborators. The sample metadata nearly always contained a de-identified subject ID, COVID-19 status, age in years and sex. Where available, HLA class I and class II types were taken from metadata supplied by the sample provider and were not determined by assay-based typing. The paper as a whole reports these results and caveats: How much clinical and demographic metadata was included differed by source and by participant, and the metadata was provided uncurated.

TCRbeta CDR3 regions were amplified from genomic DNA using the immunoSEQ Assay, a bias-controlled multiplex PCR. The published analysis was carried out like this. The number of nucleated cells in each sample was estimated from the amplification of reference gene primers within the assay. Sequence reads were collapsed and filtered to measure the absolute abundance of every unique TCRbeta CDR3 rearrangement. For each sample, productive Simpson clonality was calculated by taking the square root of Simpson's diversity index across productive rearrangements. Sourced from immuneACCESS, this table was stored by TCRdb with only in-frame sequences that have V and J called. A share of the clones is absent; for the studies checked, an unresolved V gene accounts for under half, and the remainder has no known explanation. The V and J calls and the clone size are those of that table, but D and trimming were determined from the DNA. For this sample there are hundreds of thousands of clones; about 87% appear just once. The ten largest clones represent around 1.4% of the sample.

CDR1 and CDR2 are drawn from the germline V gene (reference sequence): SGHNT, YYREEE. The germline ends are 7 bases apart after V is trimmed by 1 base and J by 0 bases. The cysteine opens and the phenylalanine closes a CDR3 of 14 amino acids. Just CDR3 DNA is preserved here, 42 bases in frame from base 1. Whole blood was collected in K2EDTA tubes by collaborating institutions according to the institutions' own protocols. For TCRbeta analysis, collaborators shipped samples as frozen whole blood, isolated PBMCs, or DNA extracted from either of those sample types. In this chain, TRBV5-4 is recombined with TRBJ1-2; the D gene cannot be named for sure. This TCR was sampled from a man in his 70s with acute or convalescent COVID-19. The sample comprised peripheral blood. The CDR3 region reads CASSLTPANYGYTF. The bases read TGTGCCAGCAGCTTGACACCCGCTAACTATGGCTACACCTTC. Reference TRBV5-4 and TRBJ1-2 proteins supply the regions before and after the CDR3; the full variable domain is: ETGVTQSPTHLIKTRGQQVTLRCSSQSGHNTVSWYQQALGQGPQFIFQYYREEENGRGNFPPRFSGLQFPNYSSELNVNALELDDSALYLCASSLTPANYGYTFGSGTRLTVV.